This TCR beta chain was captured by sequencing in a study of cytomegalovirus exposure and HLA in healthy donors. Germline V gene lookup returns CDR1 MNHEY and CDR2 SVGAGI. The CDR3 consists of 12 residues. V was shortened by 6 bases and J by 6 bases, with 8 bases between the two germline ends. Vbeta (60) and Jbeta (13) primers were used in the PCR. Measured with immunoSEQ multiplex PCR; TCRdb has only the in-frame clones, and not every one. In the table there are around 100,000 clones, around 80% of which are singletons. The receptor was isolated from a male donor in good health and CMV-seropositive. Sequencing was done on a sample of PBMCs. J is TRBJ2-2 and V is TRBV6-5; D is possibly TRBD1 (5 bases). The CDR3 DNA follows: TGTGCCAGCAGCTTACAGGCCGGGGAGCTGTTTTTT. Its translation is CASSLQAGELFF.